These 23 T cell receptor beta chains originate from one sample sequenced in a study of blood T cell repertoires in COVID-19. Some clones are missing from TCRdb's copy, which holds only in-frame ones; the method was immunoSEQ multiplex PCR. The sample has just over 150,000 clones; roughly 82% are singletons. Sample: peripheral blood. Receptors were obtained from a woman aged 40 to 50 with COVID-19, enrolled during active disease.

The genes are TRBV6-1 and TRBJ1-5, with D possibly matching TRBD1 (6 bases). V lost 11 bases, J lost 8 bases, and 19 bases lay in between. Germline assignment: CDR1 MNHNS and CDR2 SASEGT. This CDR3 contains 13 residues. In DNA, the CDR3 is TGTGCCGGGAGTGAACCAGGGGTTGAGCCCCAGCATTTT. Its translation is CAGSEPGVEPQHF.

This rearrangement joins TRBV19 to TRBJ2-1; 9 bases are a match to TRBD2. The trim removed 4 bases at V and 9 bases at J, leaving 22 bases unmatched. Per germline, CDR1 LNHDA and CDR2 SQIVND (reference sequence). CDR3 length: 19 residues. The CDR3 sequence is CASSTRGSGGNRPTREQFF. CDR3 in DNA: TGTGCCAGTAGTACTCGGGGTAGCGGGGGCAACCGACCCACACGTGAGCAGTTCTTC.

The chain joins TRBV5-6 to TRBJ1-1; TRBD1 matches 8 bases. Germline CDR1 reads SGHDT; CDR2 reads YYEEEE. The CDR3 length is 15 residues. The V gene end was trimmed by 0 bases and the J gene end by 4 bases; junction bases not matched to a gene: 5. The CDR3 spells CASSLGPTGGTEAFF. CDR3 nucleotides: TGTGCCAGCAGCTTGGGGCCTACAGGGGGCACTGAAGCTTTCTTT.

The V and J genes are TRBV10-3 and TRBJ2-1; 7 positions match TRBD2. After removal of 6 bases from V and 4 bases from J, the junction contained 12 bases not matched to a gene. The CDR3 has 16 residues. Germline CDR1 reads ENHRY; CDR2 reads SYGVKD. CDR3: CAIRDPSGGVYNEQFF. The CDR3 DNA follows: TGTGCCATCAGGGACCCTAGCGGAGGGGTATACAATGAGCAGTTCTTC.

The rearrangement joins TRBV6-4 to TRBJ2-3; TRBD2 matches 7 bases. Germline trimming cut 3 bases from V and 1 base from J; bases unmatched to any gene: 7. The CDR3 has 16 residues. Germline V gene data show CDR1 as MRHNA and CDR2 as SNTAGT. This CDR3 is CASSDQRGGGTDTQYF. CDR3 nucleotides: TGTGCCAGCAGTGATCAGCGGGGAGGAGGCACAGATACGCAGTATTTT.

This sequence joins TRBV5-5 and TRBJ2-3, with a weak D call TRBD1 (5 bases). Germline lookup yields CDR1 SGHKS and CDR2 YYEKEE (reference sequence). The CDR3 runs to 15 residues. V was clipped by 3 bases and J by 0 bases, with 11 bases between them. CDR3 residues: CASSSDHRSTDTQYF. The CDR3, as DNA: TGTGCCAGCAGCTCGGACCACAGGAGCACAGATACGCAGTATTTT.

The V call is TRBV5-1, the J call TRBJ1-5; no clear D gene. This CDR3 comprises 14 residues. The germline V gene encodes CDR1 SGHRS and CDR2 YFSETQ. Trimming shortened V by 4 bases and J by 0 bases, and 8 bases separated the two germline ends. This chain's CDR3 is CASSPDTSNQPQHF. CDR3 DNA sequence: TGCGCCAGCAGCCCTGACACTAGCAATCAGCCCCAGCATTTT.

The chain is built from TRBV28 and TRBJ2-7; 8 bases agree with TRBD1. The CDR3 runs 12 residues. Germline V gives CDR1 MDHEN, CDR2 SYDVKM. With V trimmed by 4 bases and J by 4 bases, 0 bases remained unmatched. As DNA, the CDR3 is TGTGCCAGCAGTTGGACAGGGTACGAGCAGTACTTC. This encodes CASSWTGYEQYF.

A few counts support this clone. The chain couples TRBV27 to TRBJ1-6, with D possibly being TRBD1 (6 bases). CDR1 and CDR2 from the germline V gene are MNHEY and SMNVEV (reference sequence). This CDR3 has 14 amino acids. Trimming removed 7 bases from V and 5 bases from J, with 12 bases in between. CDR3 in DNA: TGTGCCAGCACGCGGAACAGGGATAATTCACCCCTCCACTTT. Translation: CASTRNRDNSPLHF.

The rearrangement joins TRBV2 to TRBJ2-5, with TRBD2 matching 8 bases. The CDR3 is 16 amino acids. Germline CDR1 and CDR2: SNHLY and FYNNEI. Trimming removed 8 bases from V and 7 bases from J; junction bases left unmatched: 18. The CDR3 region is CASVWGGRFEGGTQYF. Here the CDR3 DNA reads TGTGCCAGCGTCTGGGGCGGGAGGTTTGAGGGGGGGACCCAGTACTTC.

The chain combines TRBV6-5 with TRBJ1-1; D possibly corresponds to TRBD1 (5 bases). The CDR3 consists of 13 residues. The V end was cut by 6 bases, the J end by 1 base, with 9 bases between. CDR1 and CDR2 from the germline V gene are MNHEY and SVGAGI. The CDR3 protein is CASRLGQNTEAFF. CDR3 DNA sequence: TGTGCCAGCAGGCTGGGGCAGAACACTGAAGCTTTCTTT.

CDR3 loop: CASTGSTYEQYF. The CDR3 nucleotides are TGTGCCAGCACCGGGAGCACCTACGAGCAGTACTTC. The rearrangement links TRBV3-1 (or the pseudogene TRBV3-2) to TRBJ2-7; D is perhaps TRBD2 (6 bases). Between the trimmed V and J ends, which lost 7 bases and 2 bases, there was a span of 9 bases. Per germline, CDR1 LGHDT and CDR2 YNNKEL (reference sequence). The CDR3 has 12 amino acids.

This chain connects TRBV11-2 to TRBJ1-2; the D is unclear. Germline V gene sequence: CDR1 SGHAT, CDR2 FQNNGV. There are 14 residues in the CDR3. Trimming left V 2 bases short and J 0 bases short, with 7 bases between. This CDR3 is CASSLILPNYGYTF. For the CDR3, the DNA is TGTGCCAGCAGCTTAATCCTCCCTAACTATGGCTACACCTTC.

A few counts support this clone. The chain links TRBV28 to TRBJ1-6, with a possible D match to TRBD1 (5 bases). Looked up from germline, CDR1 is MDHEN and CDR2 is SYDVKM. V dropped 6 bases and J dropped 7 bases, with 16 bases sitting between them. There are 15 residues in the CDR3. The CDR3 region is CASSRRGLVNSPLHF. CDR3 coding DNA: TGTGCCAGCAGCCGCCGGGGACTGGTGAATTCACCCCTCCACTTT.

The sample holds one count of this clone. The chain couples TRBV25-1 to TRBJ2-1; 11 positions match TRBD2. The junction had 11 bases not matched to a gene; V was cut back by 6 bases and J by 7 bases. The CDR3 has 16 amino acids. CDR1 MGHDK and CDR2 SYGVNS come from the germline V gene. DNA of the CDR3: TGTGCCAGCAGAAATCCCGTAGCGGGAGGGGATAATGAGCAGTTCTTC. This encodes CASRNPVAGGDNEQFF.

The CDR3 sequence: CASSSLRSYTQYF. DNA of the CDR3: TGTGCCAGCAGTTCCCTGAGGTCTTATACGCAGTATTTT. The genes are TRBV28 and TRBJ2-3; D not resolved. This CDR3 comprises 13 residues. V was shortened by 4 bases and J by 7 bases, with 12 bases between the two germline ends. Germline V lookup: CDR1 MDHEN, CDR2 SYDVKM.

The table lists this clone with a count of one. The chain couples TRBV5-1 to TRBJ2-5; D unresolved. The germline V and J ends were trimmed by 2 bases and 0 bases, with 5 bases remaining between them. CDR1 and CDR2 (germline): SGHRS, YFSETQ. There are 13 residues in the CDR3. The CDR3 nucleotides are TGCGCCAGCAGCTTTCCAGACCAAGAGACCCAGTACTTC. It yields the protein CASSFPDQETQYF.

The chain is built from TRBV7-3 and TRBJ2-3; the D gene is possibly TRBD1 (6 bases). Germline CDR1 is SGHTA and CDR2 is FQGTGA. The CDR3 runs to 14 residues. V dropped 6 bases and J dropped 2 bases, with 12 bases sitting between them. CDR3 in DNA: TGTGCCAGCAGGGCAGGGGCAACCACAGATACGCAGTATTTT. Residues: CASRAGATTDTQYF.

This clone appeared a single time. This chain joins TRBV2 and TRBJ1-1, with a possible D match to TRBD1 (6 bases). CDR3 length: 12 amino acids. Germline assignment: CDR1 SNHLY and CDR2 FYNNEI. V lost 6 bases and J lost 7, with 12 bases in between. Here the CDR3 reads CASRDSPGEAFF. DNA of the CDR3: TGTGCCAGCAGGGACAGTCCGGGTGAAGCTTTCTTT. The full variable domain, in which reference TRBV2 and TRBJ1-1 provide the parts outside the CDR3, is EPEVTQTPSHQVTQMGQEVILRCVPISNHLYFYWYRQILGQKVEFLVSFYNNEISEKSEIFDDQFSVERPDGSNFTLKIRSTKLEDSAMYFCASRDSPGEAFFGQGTRLTVV.

V and J are TRBV5-1 and TRBJ2-3; D not resolved. CDR1 SGHRS and CDR2 YFSETQ come from the germline V gene. Trimming took 2 bases from V and 0 from J, leaving 10 bases between them. This CDR3 is 15 amino acids long. CDR3 sequence reads: CASSFQSRSTDTQYF. CDR3 DNA: TGCGCCAGCAGCTTTCAATCGAGGAGCACAGATACGCAGTATTTT.

V gene TRBV6-5 combines with J gene TRBJ2-5; 8 nucleotides line up with TRBD2. CDR1 MNHEY and CDR2 SVGAGI come from the germline V gene. The CDR3 length is 15 residues. V was clipped by 5 bases and J by 4 bases; unmatched bases: 9. CDR3 amino acids: CASSLLAGQAETQYF. Written as DNA, the CDR3 is TGTGCCAGCAGTCTTTTAGCGGGGCAGGCAGAGACCCAGTACTTC.

The V and J genes are TRBV2 and TRBJ2-2, with D hard to call. The CDR3 runs to 11 residues. The V gene's germline CDR1 is SNHLY and CDR2 FYNNEI. Trimming cost V 7 bases and J 2 bases, with 2 bases left between them. CDR3 coding DNA: TGTGCCAGCACTAACACCGGGGAGCTGTTTTTT. This gives the protein CASTNTGELFF.

This clone was seen a single time. Here the CDR3 DNA reads TGTGCCAGCATGAGGAGAAGACAGAGCAATCAGCCCCAGCATTTT. It yields the protein CASMRRRQSNQPQHF. The chain has TRBV28 and TRBJ1-5; possible D gene TRBD1, 5 bases. Trimming pared 7 bases from V and 1 base from J, leaving 14 bases between. This CDR3 spans 15 amino acids. Germline V CDR1 and CDR2: MDHEN, SYDVKM.